This entry lists 27 T cell receptor beta chains sequenced from one sample in a study of blood T cells in healthy people across ages. A second PCR of about 6 to 11 cycles used a sample-barcoded 5' primer and a J-beta primer mix. TCRdb recomputed calls from the 5' RACE reads with MiXCR, one row per CDR3 protein. This sample yields approximately 800,000 distinct CDR3 sequences, of which roughly 64% are seen a single time; 22% belongs to the top ten. Specimen: blood. Receptor source: a man in his thirties or forties in good health.

This chain connects TRBV7-2 to TRBJ1-2; 7 bases line up with TRBD1. Germline V gene data show CDR1 as SGHTA and CDR2 as FQGNSA. J lost 6 bases, V lost 4 bases, and 8 bases had no gene match. The length of the CDR3 is 14 residues. The CDR3, as DNA: TGTGCCAGCAGCTCGACCCGAGGGGGCGATGGCTACACCTTC. Encoded protein: CASSSTRGGDGYTF.

CDR3 coding DNA: TGCGCCAGCAGCCAAGCCAAGAATCGAGGCTACACCTTC. It is translated as CASSQAKNRGYTF. This chain links TRBV4-3 with TRBJ1-2; D is uncertain. CDR1 is LGHNA and CDR2 is YSLEER in the germline V gene. Trimming cost V 1 base and J 8 bases, with 11 bases left between them. This CDR3 is 13 amino acids long.

This clonotype turned up a few times. The chain has TRBV4-3 and TRBJ2-1; possibly TRBD2 for D (5 bases). The V end lost 0 bases, the J end lost 6 bases, and 9 bases lay between the germline ends. Per the germline V gene, CDR1 is LGHNA and CDR2 is YSLEER. The CDR3 totals 14 residues. For the CDR3, the DNA is TGCGCCAGCAGCCAAGATGAGAGCGGCAATGAGCAGTTCTTC. Protein: CASSQDESGNEQFF.

CDR3 in DNA: TGTGCCAGCAGCTTTAAATTTGGGACTGGAATTCCCGAGCAGTACTTC. Translation gives CASSFKFGTGIPEQYF. The chain is built from TRBV7-9 and TRBJ2-4, with D possibly matching TRBD2 (6 bases). The J call may not be correct, given that the DNA end is closer to TRBJ2-7. The CDR3 length is 16 residues. The germline V gene has CDR1 SEHNR and CDR2 FQNEAQ (reference sequence).

The chain carries TRBV28 and TRBJ2-7, with 7 bases fitting TRBD1. V trimming: 4 bases; J trimming: 0 bases; junction bases outside the gene matches: 9. Germline CDR1 is MDHEN and CDR2 is SYDVKM. CDR3 length: 16 amino acids. In nucleotides, the CDR3 is TGTGCCAGCAGTTCTCCGACGACAGGGAACTCCTACGAGCAGTACTTC. This codes for CASSSPTTGNSYEQYF. Variable domain in full (rest from reference TRBV28 and TRBJ2-7): DVKVTQSSRYLVKRTGEKVFLECVQDMDHENMFWYRQDPGLGLRLIYFSYDVKMKEKGDIPEGYSVSREKKERFSLILESASTNQTSMYLCASSSPTTGNSYEQYFGPGTRLTVT.

V gene TRBV4-3 combines with J gene TRBJ2-3, with 7 bases matching TRBD1. The CDR3 length is 15 residues. V shed 0 bases and J 5 bases; nucleotides not matched to a gene: 5. Germline V CDR1 and CDR2: LGHNA, YSLEER. CDR3 sequence: CASSQEQGQRDTQYF. DNA for the CDR3: TGCGCCAGCAGCCAAGAACAGGGGCAGAGAGATACGCAGTATTTT.

For this clonotype: One end of the junction does not line up with germline, which may come from a read error. The V call is TRBV9, the J call TRBJ2-5, with TRBD2 identical over 10 bases. The CDR3 is 17 amino acids. The germline CDR1 and CDR2 sequences are SGDLS and YYNGEE. In DNA form, the CDR3 reads TGTGCCAACAGCGTAGGCATTAGCGGGGGGTCTCAAGAGACCCAGTACTTC. Translation gives CANSVGISGGSQETQYF.

The chain carries TRBV6-1 and TRBJ2-1; D unclear. Germline CDR1 is MNHNS and CDR2 is SASEGT. V lost 2 bases and J lost 7, with 15 bases in between. The CDR3 has 15 amino acids. This CDR3 is CASSELFPTRNEQFF. DNA for the CDR3: TGTGCCAGCAGTGAATTGTTCCCAACCCGGAATGAGCAGTTCTTC.

The J gene is TRBJ2-3, the V gene TRBV12-3 or TRBV12-4, with D perhaps assigned TRBD1 or TRBD2 (5 bases each). This CDR3 region has 17 residues. V was clipped by 6 bases and J by 2 bases, with 21 bases between them. CDR3 coding DNA: TGTGCCAGCAGCTCGATCCGGGGTTCGACAGACACAGATACGCAGTATTTT. This codes for CASSSIRGSTDTDTQYF.

This sequence joins TRBV5-5 and TRBJ2-1; D gene uncertain. Between the trimmed V and J ends, which lost 4 bases and 9 bases, there was a span of 14 bases. Germline V gene data show CDR1 as SGHKS and CDR2 as YYEKEE (reference sequence). The CDR3 runs 13 residues. The CDR3 is CASSVSVLGEQFF. The CDR3 DNA reads TGTGCCAGCAGCGTATCAGTGCTGGGTGAGCAGTTCTTC.

The rearrangement uses TRBV6-5 and TRBJ1-1, with a weak D call TRBD1 (5 bases). Trimming cost V 6 bases and J 4 bases, with 15 bases left between them. CDR1 and CDR2 from the germline V gene are MNHEY and SVGAGI. CDR3 length: 14 residues. CDR3 DNA: TGTGCCAGCAGCTACGGGGCGGGGAGCACTGAAGCTTTCTTT. Translating it yields CASSYGAGSTEAFF.

The chain carries TRBV20-1 and TRBJ1-1; weak D call: TRBD1 (6 bases). The germline V gene encodes CDR1 DFQATT and CDR2 SNEGSKA (reference sequence). This CDR3 is 15 amino acids long. The germline V and J ends were trimmed by 6 bases and 0 bases, with 17 bases remaining between them. This CDR3 reads CSAIPFRGLNTEAFF. The DNA of the CDR3 is TGCAGTGCGATTCCCTTCAGGGGACTGAACACTGAAGCTTTCTTT.

The CDR3 region has the DNA TGTGCCAGCCACCGGCGGGACAGGGTCTATGGCTACACCTTC. Translating gives CASHRRDRVYGYTF. The chain combines TRBV6-6 with TRBJ1-2, with 9 nucleotides matching TRBD1. The germline CDR1 and CDR2 sequences are MNHNY and SVGAGI (reference sequence). The CDR3 runs 14 residues. Losses at the gene ends were 8 bases for V and 4 bases for J; bases not matched to a gene: 8.

This clonotype was picked up a small number of times. The chain combines TRBV5-1 with TRBJ2-6, with D perhaps TRBD1 (7 bases). The germline gives CDR1 SGHRS, CDR2 YFSETQ. The germline V and J ends were trimmed by 4 bases and 4 bases, with 15 bases remaining between them. The CDR3 sequence is 16 residues long. CDR3 bases: TGCGCCAGCAGCATAAACAGGGGAGGCGGGGCCAACGTCCTGACTTTC. Translated, it gives CASSINRGGGANVLTF.

The J gene is TRBJ1-5, the V gene TRBV7-6; D ambiguous. There are 15 residues in the CDR3. V was cut by 1 base and J by 1 base, with 8 bases left in between. Germline values: CDR1 SGHVS, CDR2 FNYEAQ. The CDR3 coding sequence is TGTGCCAGCAGCTTAGTCCATGGGAGCAATCAGCCCCAGCATTTT. This sequence encodes CASSLVHGSNQPQHF.

There are a few counts of this clonotype. The junction departs from germline at one end; a sequencing error may be responsible. The gene calls are TRBV27 and TRBJ2-7; D possibly corresponds to TRBD1 (5 bases). TRBJ2-5 matches the DNA end more closely, so the J call is doubtful. The CDR3 is made up of 13 amino acids. Germline CDR1 MNHEY, CDR2 SMNVEV (reference sequence). CDR3: CASSLWGQGTQYF. CDR3 sequence (DNA): TGTGCCAGCAGTCTATGGGGCCAAGGGACCCAGTACTTC.

The chain recombines TRBV6-5 with TRBJ1-2, with D perhaps TRBD1 (6 bases). CDR1 and CDR2 from the germline V gene are MNHEY and SVGAGI. Trimming left V 4 bases short and J 6 bases short, with 9 bases between. This CDR3 spans 12 amino acids. The CDR3 protein is CASSWGPHGYTF. The CDR3 bases are TGTGCCAGCAGTTGGGGGCCGCATGGCTACACCTTC.

This chain connects TRBV6-2 or TRBV6-3 to TRBJ2-3, with no clear D. Germline CDR1 reads MNHEY; CDR2 reads SVGEGT. CDR3 length equals 13 residues. V dropped 7 bases and J dropped 1 base, with 9 bases sitting between them. The CDR3 bases are TGTGCCAGCACCTCGAGCGGCACAGATACGCAGTATTTT. Translation gives CASTSSGTDTQYF.

This rearrangement joins TRBV9 to TRBJ2-7; D possibly corresponds to TRBD1 (5 bases). The germline V gene encodes CDR1 SGDLS and CDR2 YYNGEE. This CDR3 region has 15 residues. The germline V and J ends were trimmed by 0 bases and 2 bases, with 12 bases remaining between them. The DNA for the CDR3 is TGTGCCAGCAGCGTAGGTGTAGGACATACCTACGAGCAGTACTTC. Translation gives CASSVGVGHTYEQYF. Using reference TRBV9 and TRBJ2-7 for the parts outside the CDR3, the full variable domain is DSGVTQTPKHLITATGQRVTLRCSPRSGDLSVYWYQQSLDQGLQFLIQYYNGEERAKGNILERFSAQQFPDLHSELNLSSLELGDSALYFCASSVGVGHTYEQYFGPGTRLTVT.

This chain joins TRBV20-1 and TRBJ2-3; TRBD2 matches 12 bases. Germline V gene data show CDR1 as DFQATT and CDR2 as SNEGSKA (reference sequence). The CDR3 has 16 amino acids. Germline trimming cut 4 bases from V and 2 bases from J; bases unmatched to any gene: 7. CDR3 nucleotides: TGCAGTGCTACCACGGGACTAGCGGGCTCCACAGATACGCAGTATTTT. Protein product: CSATTGLAGSTDTQYF.

The chain carries TRBV15 and TRBJ1-4; TRBD1 matches 9 bases. Germline V lookup: CDR1 LNHNV, CDR2 YYDKDF (reference sequence). The CDR3 has 13 amino acids. V trimming: 5 bases; J trimming: 7 bases; junction bases outside the gene matches: 2. For the CDR3, the DNA is TGTGCCACCAGCGGGGACAGGGCTGAAAAACTGTTTTTT. Translation: CATSGDRAEKLFF.

This clonotype was seen only a few times. The CDR3 bases are TGCAGTGCTGCCGGGACAAAATCTCCCTACGAGCAGTACTTC. It codes for CSAAGTKSPYEQYF. This chain joins TRBV20-1 and TRBJ2-7, with D perhaps matching TRBD1 (6 bases). Trimming removed 5 bases at V and 2 bases at J, with 16 bases between. In germline, CDR1 is DFQATT, CDR2 SNEGSKA (reference sequence). The length of the CDR3 is 14 residues.

The chain couples TRBV27 to TRBJ1-2; D unresolved. Trimming stripped 5 bases from V and 2 bases from J, with 21 bases between. CDR1 and CDR2 (germline): MNHEY, SMNVEV (reference sequence). The CDR3 length is 17 residues. The CDR3 DNA follows: TGTGCCAGCAGTCCGGACGGCGGAAGGATAAAAAACTATGGCTACACCTTC. Translating it yields CASSPDGGRIKNYGYTF.

This clonotype was detected only a few times. The J gene is TRBJ2-6, the V gene TRBV6-6; D is possibly TRBD1 (6 bases). Trimming stripped 2 bases from V and 2 bases from J, with 10 bases between. The germline gives CDR1 MNHNY, CDR2 SVGAGI (reference sequence). There are 16 residues in the CDR3. CDR3 sequence: CASSYARDTGANVLTF. In DNA form, the CDR3 reads TGTGCCAGCAGTTACGCCCGGGACACTGGGGCCAACGTCCTGACTTTC.

V and J are TRBV4-2 and TRBJ2-1, with D hard to call. The CDR3 is made up of 11 amino acids. Trimming pared 1 base from V and 14 bases from J, leaving 9 bases between. CDR1 and CDR2 from the germline V gene are LGHNA and YNFKEQ. CDR3 in DNA: TGTGCCAGCAGCCAAGGGGCCGAGGAGTTCTTC. It encodes CASSQGAEEFF.

The chain is built from TRBV12-3 or TRBV12-4 and TRBJ2-3, with 9 positions matching TRBD2. V was clipped by 6 bases and J by 4 bases; unmatched bases: 8. The CDR3 is 15 amino acids. In DNA form, the CDR3 reads TGTGCCAGCAGGGATCCGGGACTAGCTCCAGATACGCAGTATTTT. Amino acids: CASRDPGLAPDTQYF.

This clonotype was counted a few times. The V call is TRBV9, the J call TRBJ2-3, with D maybe TRBD2 (6 bases). The length of the CDR3 is 15 residues. Trimming pared 3 bases from V and 1 base from J, leaving 12 bases between. Germline loops: CDR1 SGDLS, CDR2 YYNGEE. The CDR3 sequence is CASSAQGGGTDTQYF. CDR3 in DNA: TGTGCCAGCAGCGCCCAGGGAGGAGGCACAGATACGCAGTATTTT.